Below, one TCR beta chain is given with its context. Its antigen is currently unknown. This record belongs to a study of shared clonotypes between healthy human individuals. General study points: Memory subsets generally showed smaller estimated richness than naive subsets did. How much donors shared clonotypes was expected to be affected by sequencing depth.

Data came from immunoSEQ multiplex PCR; TCRdb stores just in-frame clones and leaves some out. The sample has about 1.5 million clones, 95% to 99% seen once; the top ten hold roughly 0.4%. The specimen sequenced was naive CD4+ T cells sorted from blood. Subset: CD45RA+ positively selected. The source of this sequence is a man aged 25 to 40 in good health.

CDR3 residues: CATTTPPFYEQYF. The CDR3 DNA is TGTGCCACCACCACACCCCCTTTTTACGAGCAGTACTTC. The chain joins TRBV28 to TRBJ2-7; the D is unclear. The CDR3 consists of 13 residues. CDR1 MDHEN and CDR2 SYDVKM come from the germline V gene. Trimming took off 10 bases at V and 4 bases at J, with 17 bases between the two ends. The entire variable domain, with the rest obtained from reference TRBV28 and TRBJ2-7, is as follows: DVKVTQSSRYLVKRTGEKVFLECVQDMDHENMFWYRQDPGLGLRLIYFSYDVKMKEKGDIPEGYSVSREKKERFSLILESASTNQTSMYLCATTTPPFYEQYFGPGTRLTVT.